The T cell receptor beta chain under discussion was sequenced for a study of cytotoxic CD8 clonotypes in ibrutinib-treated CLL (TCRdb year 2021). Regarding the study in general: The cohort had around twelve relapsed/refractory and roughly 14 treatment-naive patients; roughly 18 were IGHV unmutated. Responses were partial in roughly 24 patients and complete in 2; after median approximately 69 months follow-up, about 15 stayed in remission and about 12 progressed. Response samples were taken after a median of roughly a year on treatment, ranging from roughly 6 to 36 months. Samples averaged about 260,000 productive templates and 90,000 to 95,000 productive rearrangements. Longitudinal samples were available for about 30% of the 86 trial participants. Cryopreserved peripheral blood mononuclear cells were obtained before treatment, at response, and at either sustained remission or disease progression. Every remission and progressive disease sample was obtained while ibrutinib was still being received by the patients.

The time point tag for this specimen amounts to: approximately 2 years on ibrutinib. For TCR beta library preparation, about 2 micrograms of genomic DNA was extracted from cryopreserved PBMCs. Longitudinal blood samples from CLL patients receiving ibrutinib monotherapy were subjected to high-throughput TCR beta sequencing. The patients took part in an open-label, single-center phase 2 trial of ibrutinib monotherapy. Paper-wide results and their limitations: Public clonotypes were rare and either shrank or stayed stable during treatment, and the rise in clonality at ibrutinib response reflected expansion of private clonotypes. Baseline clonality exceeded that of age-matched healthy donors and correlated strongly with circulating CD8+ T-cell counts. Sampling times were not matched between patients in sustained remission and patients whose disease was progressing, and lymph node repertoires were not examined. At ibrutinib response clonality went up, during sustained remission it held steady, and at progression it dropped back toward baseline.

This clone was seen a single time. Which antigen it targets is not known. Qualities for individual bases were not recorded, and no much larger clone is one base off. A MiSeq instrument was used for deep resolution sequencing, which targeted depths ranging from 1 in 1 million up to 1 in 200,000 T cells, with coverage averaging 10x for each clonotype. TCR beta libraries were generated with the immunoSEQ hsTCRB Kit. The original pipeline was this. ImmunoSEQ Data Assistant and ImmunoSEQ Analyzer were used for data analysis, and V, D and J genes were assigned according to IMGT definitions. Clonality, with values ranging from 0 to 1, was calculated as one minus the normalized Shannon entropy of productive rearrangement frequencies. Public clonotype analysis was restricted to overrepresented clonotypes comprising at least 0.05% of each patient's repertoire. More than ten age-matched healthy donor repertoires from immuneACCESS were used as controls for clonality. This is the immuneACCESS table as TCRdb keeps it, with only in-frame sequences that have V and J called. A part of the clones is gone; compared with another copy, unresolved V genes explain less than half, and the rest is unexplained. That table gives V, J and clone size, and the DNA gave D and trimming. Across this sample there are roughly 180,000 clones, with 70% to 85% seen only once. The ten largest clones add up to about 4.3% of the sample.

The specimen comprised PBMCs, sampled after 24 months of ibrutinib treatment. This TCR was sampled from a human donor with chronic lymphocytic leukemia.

The nucleotide sequence reads as follows: TGTGCCAGCAGCCTAAGACTAGCGGGAGAAACCGAGCAGTACTTC. It translates to CASSLRLAGETEQYF. Recombination connected TRBV9 to TRBJ2-7, and 12 junctional nucleotides match TRBD2. For this chain, trimming is 4 bases at the V end and 6 bases at the J end, and the number of junction bases without a gene match is 8. The CDR3, from cysteine to phenylalanine, totals 15 residues. Only the CDR3 DNA is retained, 45 bases long and in frame from the first base. The germline V gene gives CDR1 as SGDLS and CDR2 as YYNGEE.